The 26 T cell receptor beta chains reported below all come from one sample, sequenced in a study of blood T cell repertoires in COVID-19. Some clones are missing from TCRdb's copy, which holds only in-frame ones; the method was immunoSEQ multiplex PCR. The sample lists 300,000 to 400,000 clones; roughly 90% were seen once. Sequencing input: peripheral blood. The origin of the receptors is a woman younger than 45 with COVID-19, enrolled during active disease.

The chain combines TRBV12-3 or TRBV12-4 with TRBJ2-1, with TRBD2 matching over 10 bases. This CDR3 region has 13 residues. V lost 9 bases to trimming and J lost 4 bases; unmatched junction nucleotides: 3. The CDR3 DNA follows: TGTGCCAGTGAGCGGGAGGGGTACAATGAGCAGTTCTTC. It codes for CASEREGYNEQFF.

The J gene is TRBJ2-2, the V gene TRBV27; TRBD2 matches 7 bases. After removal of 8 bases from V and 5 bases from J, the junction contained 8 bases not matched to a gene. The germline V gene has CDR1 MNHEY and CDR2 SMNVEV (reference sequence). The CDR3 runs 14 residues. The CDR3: CASAGAGVTGELFF. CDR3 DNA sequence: TGTGCCAGCGCTGGGGCGGGAGTGACCGGGGAGCTGTTTTTT.

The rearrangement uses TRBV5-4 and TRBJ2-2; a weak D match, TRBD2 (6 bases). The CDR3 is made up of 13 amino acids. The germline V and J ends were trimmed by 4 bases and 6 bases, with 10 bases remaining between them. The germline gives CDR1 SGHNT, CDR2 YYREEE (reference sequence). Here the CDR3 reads CASSRDFAGELFF. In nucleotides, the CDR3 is TGTGCCAGCAGCCGGGACTTTGCCGGGGAGCTGTTTTTT.

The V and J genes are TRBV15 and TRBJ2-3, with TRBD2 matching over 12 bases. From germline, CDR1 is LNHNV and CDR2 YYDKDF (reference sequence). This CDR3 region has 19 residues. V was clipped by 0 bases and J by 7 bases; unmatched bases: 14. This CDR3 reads CATSRDRLAGGLSRYTQYF. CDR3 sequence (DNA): TGTGCCACCAGCAGAGATCGTCTAGCGGGAGGGCTCAGCCGATATACGCAGTATTTT.

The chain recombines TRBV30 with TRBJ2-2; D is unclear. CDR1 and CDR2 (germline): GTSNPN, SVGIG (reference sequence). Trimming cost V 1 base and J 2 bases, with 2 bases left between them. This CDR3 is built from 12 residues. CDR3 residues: CAWSANTGELFF. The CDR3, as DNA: TGTGCCTGGAGTGCAAACACCGGGGAGCTGTTTTTT.

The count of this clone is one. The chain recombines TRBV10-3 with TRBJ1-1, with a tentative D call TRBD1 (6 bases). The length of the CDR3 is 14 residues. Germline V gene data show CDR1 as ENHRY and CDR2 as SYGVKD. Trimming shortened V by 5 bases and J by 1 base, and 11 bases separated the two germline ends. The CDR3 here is CAISREGQNTEAFF. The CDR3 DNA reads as TGTGCCATCAGTAGAGAGGGACAGAACACTGAAGCTTTCTTT.

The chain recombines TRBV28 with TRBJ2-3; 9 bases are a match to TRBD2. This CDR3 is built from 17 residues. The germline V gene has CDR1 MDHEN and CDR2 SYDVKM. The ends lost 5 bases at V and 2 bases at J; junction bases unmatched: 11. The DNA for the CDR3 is TGTGCCAGCAGTGCCTCCGGGGCGGGAGGGAACACAGATACGCAGTATTTT. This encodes CASSASGAGGNTDTQYF.

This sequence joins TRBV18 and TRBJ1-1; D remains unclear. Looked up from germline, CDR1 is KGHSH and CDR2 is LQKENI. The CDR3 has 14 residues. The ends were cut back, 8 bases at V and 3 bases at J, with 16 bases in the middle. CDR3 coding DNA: TGTGCCAGCCCCCCGGGAATACAAGACACTGAAGCTTTCTTT. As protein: CASPPGIQDTEAFF.

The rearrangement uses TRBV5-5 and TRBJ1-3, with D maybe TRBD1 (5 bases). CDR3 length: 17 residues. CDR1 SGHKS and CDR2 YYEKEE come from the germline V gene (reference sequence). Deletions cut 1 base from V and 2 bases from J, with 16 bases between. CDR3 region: CASSLRTGTDTGNTIYF. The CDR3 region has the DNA TGTGCCAGCAGCTTGCGCACGGGGACTGACACTGGAAACACCATATATTTT.

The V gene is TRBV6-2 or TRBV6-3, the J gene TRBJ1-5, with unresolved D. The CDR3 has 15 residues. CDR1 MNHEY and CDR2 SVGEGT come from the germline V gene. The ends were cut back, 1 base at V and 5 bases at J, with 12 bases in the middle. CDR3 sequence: CASSYFGERDQPQHF. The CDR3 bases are TGTGCCAGCAGTTACTTCGGGGAACGAGATCAGCCCCAGCATTTT.

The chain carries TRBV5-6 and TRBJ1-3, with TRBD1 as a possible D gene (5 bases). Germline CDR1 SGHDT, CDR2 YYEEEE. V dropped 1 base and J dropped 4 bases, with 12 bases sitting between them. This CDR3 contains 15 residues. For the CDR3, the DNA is TGTGCCAGCAGCTTGTGGCAGGGCCTAGGAAACACCATATATTTT. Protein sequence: CASSLWQGLGNTIYF.

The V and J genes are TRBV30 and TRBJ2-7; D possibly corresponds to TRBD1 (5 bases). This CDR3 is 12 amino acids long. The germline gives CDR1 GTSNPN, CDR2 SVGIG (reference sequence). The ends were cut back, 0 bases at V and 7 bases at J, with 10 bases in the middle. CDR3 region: CAWSVQAPEQYF. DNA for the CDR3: TGTGCCTGGAGTGTACAGGCCCCGGAGCAGTACTTC.

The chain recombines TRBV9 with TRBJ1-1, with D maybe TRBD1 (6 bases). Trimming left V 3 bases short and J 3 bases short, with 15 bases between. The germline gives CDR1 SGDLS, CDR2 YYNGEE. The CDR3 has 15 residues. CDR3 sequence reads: CASSGSTGTDTEAFF. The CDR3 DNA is TGTGCCAGCAGCGGATCCACAGGGACCGACACTGAAGCTTTCTTT.

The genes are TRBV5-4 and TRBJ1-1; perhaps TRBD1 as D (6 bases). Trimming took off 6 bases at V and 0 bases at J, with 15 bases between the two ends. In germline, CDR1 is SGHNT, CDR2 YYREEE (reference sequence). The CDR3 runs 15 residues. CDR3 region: CASKKGGPMNTEAFF. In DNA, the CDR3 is TGTGCCAGCAAGAAAGGGGGTCCTATGAACACTGAAGCTTTCTTT.

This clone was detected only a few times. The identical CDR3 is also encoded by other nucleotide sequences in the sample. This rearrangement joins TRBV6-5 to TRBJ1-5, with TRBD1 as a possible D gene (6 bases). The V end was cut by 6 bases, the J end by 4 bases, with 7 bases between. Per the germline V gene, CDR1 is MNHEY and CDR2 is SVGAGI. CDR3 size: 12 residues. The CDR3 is CASRQGNQPQHF. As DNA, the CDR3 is TGTGCCAGCAGGCAGGGGAATCAGCCCCAGCATTTT.

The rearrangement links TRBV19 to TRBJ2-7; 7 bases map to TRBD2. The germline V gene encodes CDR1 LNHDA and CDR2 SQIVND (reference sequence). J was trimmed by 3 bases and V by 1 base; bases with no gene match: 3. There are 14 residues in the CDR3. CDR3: CASSIGLADYEQYF. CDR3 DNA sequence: TGTGCCAGTAGTATAGGGCTAGCGGACTACGAGCAGTACTTC.

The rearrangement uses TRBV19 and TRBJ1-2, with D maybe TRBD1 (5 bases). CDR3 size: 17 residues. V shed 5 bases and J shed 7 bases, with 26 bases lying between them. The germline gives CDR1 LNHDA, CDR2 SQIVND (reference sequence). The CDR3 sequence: CASSGLPGGGRGRGYTF. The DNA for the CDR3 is TGTGCCAGTAGTGGGTTACCCGGAGGAGGGAGGGGACGTGGCTACACCTTC.

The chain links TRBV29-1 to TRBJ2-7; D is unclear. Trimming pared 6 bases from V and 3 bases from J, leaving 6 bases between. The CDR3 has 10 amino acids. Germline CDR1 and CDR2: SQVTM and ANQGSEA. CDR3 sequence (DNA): TGCAGCGTATTCCTCTACGAGCAGTACTTC. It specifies CSVFLYEQYF.

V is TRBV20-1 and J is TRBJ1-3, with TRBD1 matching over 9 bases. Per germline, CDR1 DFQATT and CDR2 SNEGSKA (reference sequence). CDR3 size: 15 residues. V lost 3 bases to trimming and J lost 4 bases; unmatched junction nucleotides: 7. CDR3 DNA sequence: TGCAGTGCTAGTCCACAGGGGGCTAACGGAAACACCATATATTTT. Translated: CSASPQGANGNTIYF.

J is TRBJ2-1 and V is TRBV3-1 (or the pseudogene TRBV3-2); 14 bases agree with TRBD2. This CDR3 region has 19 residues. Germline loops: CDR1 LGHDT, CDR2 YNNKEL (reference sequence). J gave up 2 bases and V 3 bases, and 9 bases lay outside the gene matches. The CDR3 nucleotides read TGTGCCAGCAGCCATTGGACTAGCGGGAGGTTAGTCCCCTACAATGAGCAGTTCTTC. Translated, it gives CASSHWTSGRLVPYNEQFF.

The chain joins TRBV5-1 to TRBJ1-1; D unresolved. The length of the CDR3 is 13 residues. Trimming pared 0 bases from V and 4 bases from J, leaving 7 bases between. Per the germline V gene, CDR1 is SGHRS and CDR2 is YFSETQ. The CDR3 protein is CASSLAGFTEAFF. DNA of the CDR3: TGCGCCAGCAGCTTGGCGGGTTTCACTGAAGCTTTCTTT. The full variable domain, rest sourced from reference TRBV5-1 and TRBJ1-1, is KAGVTQTPRYLIKTRGQQVTLSCSPISGHRSVSWYQQTPGQGLQFLFEYFSETQRNKGNFPGRFSGRQFSNSRSEMNVSTLELGDSALYLCASSLAGFTEAFFGQGTRLTVV.

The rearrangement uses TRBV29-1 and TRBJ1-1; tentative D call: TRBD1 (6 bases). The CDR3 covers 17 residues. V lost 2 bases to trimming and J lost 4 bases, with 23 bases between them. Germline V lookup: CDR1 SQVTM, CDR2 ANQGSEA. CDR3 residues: CSVEQGRQLIGGTEAFF. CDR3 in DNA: TGCAGCGTTGAACAGGGACGACAACTAATAGGGGGCACTGAAGCTTTCTTT.

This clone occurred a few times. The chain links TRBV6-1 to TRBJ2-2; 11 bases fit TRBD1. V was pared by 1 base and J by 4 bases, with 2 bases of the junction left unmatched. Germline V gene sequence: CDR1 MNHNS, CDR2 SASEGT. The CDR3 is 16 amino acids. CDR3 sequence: CASSEDGTGGTGELFF. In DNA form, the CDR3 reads TGTGCCAGCAGTGAAGATGGGACAGGGGGCACCGGGGAGCTGTTTTTT.

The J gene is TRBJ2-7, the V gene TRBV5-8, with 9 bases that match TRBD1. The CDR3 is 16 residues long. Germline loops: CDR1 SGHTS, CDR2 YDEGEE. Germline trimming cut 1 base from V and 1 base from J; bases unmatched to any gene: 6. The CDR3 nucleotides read TGTGCCAGCAGCTTGCCGGGACAGGGCCTTTCCTACGAGCAGTACTTC. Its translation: CASSLPGQGLSYEQYF. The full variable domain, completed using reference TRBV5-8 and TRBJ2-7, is EAGVTQSPTHLIKTRGQQATLRCSPISGHTSVYWYQQALGLGLQFLLWYDEGEERNRGNFPPRFSGRQFPNYSSELNVNALELEDSALYLCASSLPGQGLSYEQYFGPGTRLTVT.

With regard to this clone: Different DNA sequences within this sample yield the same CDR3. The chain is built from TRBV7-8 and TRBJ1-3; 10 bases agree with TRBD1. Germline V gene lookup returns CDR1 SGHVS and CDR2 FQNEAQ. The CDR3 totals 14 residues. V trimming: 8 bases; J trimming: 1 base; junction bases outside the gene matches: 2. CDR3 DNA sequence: TGTGCCAGCCGGACAGGGGGTTCTGGAAACACCATATATTTT. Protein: CASRTGGSGNTIYF.

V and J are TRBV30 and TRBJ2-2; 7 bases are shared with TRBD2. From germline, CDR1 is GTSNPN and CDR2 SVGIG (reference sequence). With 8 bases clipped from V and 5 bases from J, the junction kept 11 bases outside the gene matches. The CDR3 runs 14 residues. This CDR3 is CAGLGGLGTGELFF. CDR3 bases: TGTGCCGGATTGGGGGGGTTAGGGACCGGGGAGCTGTTTTTT. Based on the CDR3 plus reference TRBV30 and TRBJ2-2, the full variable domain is SQTIHQWPATLVQPVGSPLSLECTVEGTSNPNLYWYRQAAGRGLQLLFYSVGIGQISSEVPQNLSASRPQDRQFILSSKKLLLSDSGFYLCAGLGGLGTGELFFGEGSRLTVL.